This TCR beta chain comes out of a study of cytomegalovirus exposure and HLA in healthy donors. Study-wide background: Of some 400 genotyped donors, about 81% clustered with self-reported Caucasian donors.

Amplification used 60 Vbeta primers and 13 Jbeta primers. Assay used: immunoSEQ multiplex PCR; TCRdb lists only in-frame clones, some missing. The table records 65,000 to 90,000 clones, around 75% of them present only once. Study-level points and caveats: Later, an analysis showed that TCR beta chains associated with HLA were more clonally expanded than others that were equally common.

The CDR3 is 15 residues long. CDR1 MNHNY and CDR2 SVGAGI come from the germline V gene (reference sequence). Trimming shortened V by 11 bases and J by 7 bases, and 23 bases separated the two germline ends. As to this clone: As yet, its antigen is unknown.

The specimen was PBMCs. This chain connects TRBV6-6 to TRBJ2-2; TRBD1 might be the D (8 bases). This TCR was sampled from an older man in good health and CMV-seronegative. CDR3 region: CAGTKQGGASGELFF. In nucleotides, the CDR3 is TGTGCCGGCACCAAACAGGGGGGGGCAAGCGGGGAGCTGTTTTTT.